These 4 T cell receptor beta chains originate from one sample sequenced in a study of T cell repertoires in cytomegalovirus infection. These receptors are not linked to any known antigen. TCRdb independently ran MiXCR on the reads; one entry per CDR3 protein. The data contain approximately 1,000,000 distinct CDR3 sequences, roughly a third of them seen just once; the ten biggest clones take up around an eighth. The specimen was cultured CD8+ T cells from PBMCs, collected from culture after CMV antigen stimulation. The receptors come from a human donor in good health (CMV status not recorded). Some clones in this sample may be carry-over from other donors' samples.

This clonotype has more than one count but fewer than ten. The chain uses TRBV27 and TRBJ2-3, with D hard to call. This CDR3 comprises 11 residues. Germline V gives CDR1 MNHEY, CDR2 SMNVEV (reference sequence). V was shortened by 11 bases and J by 6 bases, with 12 bases between the two germline ends. The DNA of the CDR3 is TGTGCCGCCGAATCGGCTGATACGCAGTATTTT. This encodes CAAESADTQYF.

A few counts support this clonotype. This chain connects TRBV25-1 to TRBJ1-6, with D uncertain. Trimming pared 1 base from V and 2 bases from J, leaving 6 bases between. The CDR3 has 15 amino acids. The germline gives CDR1 MGHDK, CDR2 SYGVNS. CDR3: CASSEWPTYNSPLHF. The CDR3 nucleotides read TGTGCCAGCAGTGAATGGCCAACCTATAATTCACCCCTCCACTTT.

The genes are TRBV7-6 and TRBJ2-1; 7 bases map to TRBD1. J was trimmed by 8 bases and V by 7 bases; bases with no gene match: 14. The CDR3 runs to 15 residues. From germline, CDR1 is SGHVS and CDR2 FNYEAQ. This CDR3 reads CASTAPKGADHEQFF. CDR3 coding DNA: TGTGCCAGCACCGCACCCAAGGGGGCGGACCATGAGCAGTTCTTC.

V is TRBV7-6 and J is TRBJ2-1; TRBD1 aligns across 10 bases. CDR1 and CDR2 (germline): SGHVS, FNYEAQ. The CDR3 extends over 17 amino acids. Trimming removed 4 bases from V and 12 bases from J; junction bases left unmatched: 18. The CDR3 sequence: CASSWGLGTGESVGQFF. CDR3 sequence (DNA): TGTGCCAGCAGCTGGGGCTTAGGGACAGGGGAATCCGTCGGGCAGTTCTTC.